The 2 T cell receptor beta chains below all came from one sample that was sequenced in a study of identical twins. One entry per CDR3 protein, called by TCRdb with MiXCR from the 5' RACE reads. Seen here are 690,000 or so distinct CDR3 sequences, around 8.6% observed once, and the top ten hold 0.8% to 1%. The sample was also reused in another study, on yellow fever vaccine responses in identical twins.

Sequencing used PBMCs. These receptors all come from a woman aged 18-29 years in good health.

The chain couples TRBV27 to TRBJ2-2, with D possibly TRBD1 on 6 matching bases. Germline-derived CDR1 and CDR2 are MNHEY and SMNVEV (reference sequence). V was shortened by 6 bases and J by 1 base, with 18 bases between the two germline ends. The CDR3 contains 17 residues. CDR3 amino acids: CASSKVLGALNTGELFF. Here the CDR3 DNA reads TGTGCCAGCAGCAAGGTCCTGGGGGCCTTGAACACCGGGGAGCTGTTTTTT.

This rearrangement joins TRBV20-1 to TRBJ2-2, with 8 bases that match TRBD2. The CDR3 length is 14 residues. Germline loops: CDR1 DFQATT, CDR2 SNEGSKA (reference sequence). The ends lost 2 bases at V and 6 bases at J; junction bases unmatched: 5. The CDR3 loop reads CSARRTSLAGELFF. The CDR3 DNA sequence: TGCAGTGCTAGAAGGACTAGCCTCGCCGGGGAGCTGTTTTTT.